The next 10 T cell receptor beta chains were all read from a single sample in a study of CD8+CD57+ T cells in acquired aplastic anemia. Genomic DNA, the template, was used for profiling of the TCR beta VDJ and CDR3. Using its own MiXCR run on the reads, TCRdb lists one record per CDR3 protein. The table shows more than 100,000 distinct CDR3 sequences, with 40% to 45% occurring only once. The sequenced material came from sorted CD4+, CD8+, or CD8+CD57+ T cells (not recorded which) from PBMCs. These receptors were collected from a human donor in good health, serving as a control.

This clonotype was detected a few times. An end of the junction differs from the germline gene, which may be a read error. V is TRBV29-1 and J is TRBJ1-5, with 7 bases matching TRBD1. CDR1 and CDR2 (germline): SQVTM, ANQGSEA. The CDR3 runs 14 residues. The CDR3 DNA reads TGCAGCGTTGCGTCCAGGGACAGCAATCAGCCCCGGCATTTT. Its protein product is CSVASRDSNQPRHF.

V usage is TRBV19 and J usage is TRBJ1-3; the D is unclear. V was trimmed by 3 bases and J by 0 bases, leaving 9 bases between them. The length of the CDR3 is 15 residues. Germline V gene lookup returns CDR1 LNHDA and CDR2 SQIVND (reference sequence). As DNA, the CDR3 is TGTGCCAGTAGTATTGGACGGAACTCTGGAAACACCATATATTTT. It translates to CASSIGRNSGNTIYF.

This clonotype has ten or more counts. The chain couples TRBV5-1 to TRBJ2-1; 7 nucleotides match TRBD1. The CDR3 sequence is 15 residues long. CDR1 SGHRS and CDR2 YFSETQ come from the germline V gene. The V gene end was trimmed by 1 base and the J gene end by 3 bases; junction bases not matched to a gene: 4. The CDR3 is CASSLTGTDYNEQFF. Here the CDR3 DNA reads TGCGCCAGCAGCTTGACCGGGACAGACTACAATGAGCAGTTCTTC.

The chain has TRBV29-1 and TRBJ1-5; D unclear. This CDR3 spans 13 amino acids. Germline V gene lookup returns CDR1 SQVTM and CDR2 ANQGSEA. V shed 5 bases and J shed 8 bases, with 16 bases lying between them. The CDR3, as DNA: TGCAGCGTTATATCGGAGAGGATGGAGCCCCAGCATTTT. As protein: CSVISERMEPQHF.

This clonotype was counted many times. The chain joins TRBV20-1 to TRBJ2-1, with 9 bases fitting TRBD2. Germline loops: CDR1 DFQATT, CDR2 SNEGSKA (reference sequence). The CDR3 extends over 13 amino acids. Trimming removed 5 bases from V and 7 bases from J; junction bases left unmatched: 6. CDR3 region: CSADAGGRNEQFF. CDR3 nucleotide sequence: TGCAGTGCTGACGCGGGGGGGCGGAATGAGCAGTTCTTC.

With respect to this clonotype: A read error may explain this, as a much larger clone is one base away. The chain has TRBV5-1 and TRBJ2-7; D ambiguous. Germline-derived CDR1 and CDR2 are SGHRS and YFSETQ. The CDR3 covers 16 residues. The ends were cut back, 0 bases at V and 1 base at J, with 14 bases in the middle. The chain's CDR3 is CASSLGNGDMSYEQYF. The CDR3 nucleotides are TGCGCCAGCAGCTTGGGGAACGGAGACATGTCCTACGAGCAGTACTTC. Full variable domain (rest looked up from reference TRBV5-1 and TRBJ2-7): KAGVTQTPRYLIKTRGQQVTLSCSPISGHRSVSWYQQTPGQGLQFLFEYFSETQRNKGNFPGRFSGRQFSNSRSEMNVSTLELGDSALYLCASSLGNGDMSYEQYFGPGTRLTVT.

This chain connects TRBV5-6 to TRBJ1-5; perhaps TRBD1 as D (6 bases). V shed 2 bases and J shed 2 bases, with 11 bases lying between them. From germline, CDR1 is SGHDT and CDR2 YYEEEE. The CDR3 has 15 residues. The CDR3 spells CASSFRGAGNQPQHF. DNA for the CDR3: TGTGCCAGCAGCTTTAGGGGGGCGGGCAATCAGCCCCAGCATTTT.

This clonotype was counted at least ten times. Here the CDR3 DNA reads TGCAGTGCTAGAGATCCTGCAGGGGGTGTCGGTGGCTACACCTTC. Encoded protein: CSARDPAGGVGGYTF. The chain carries TRBV20-1 and TRBJ1-2; 7 positions agree with TRBD1. The J segment lost 7 bases and the V segment lost 0 bases, leaving 11 bases of the junction unmatched. The CDR3 has 15 residues. CDR1 DFQATT and CDR2 SNEGSKA come from the germline V gene (reference sequence).

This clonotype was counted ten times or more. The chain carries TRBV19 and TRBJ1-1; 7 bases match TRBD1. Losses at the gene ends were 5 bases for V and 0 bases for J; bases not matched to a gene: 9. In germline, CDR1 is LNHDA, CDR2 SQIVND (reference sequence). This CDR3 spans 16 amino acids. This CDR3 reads CASSPTWTGMNTEAFF. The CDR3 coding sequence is TGTGCCAGTAGTCCCACCTGGACAGGAATGAACACTGAAGCTTTCTTT.

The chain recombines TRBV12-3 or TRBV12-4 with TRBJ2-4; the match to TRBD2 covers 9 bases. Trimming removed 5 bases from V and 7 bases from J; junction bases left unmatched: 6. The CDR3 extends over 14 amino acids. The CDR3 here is CASSTAGGGNIQYF. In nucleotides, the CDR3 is TGTGCCAGCAGTACGGCGGGGGGGGGTAACATTCAGTACTTC.